This T cell receptor (beta chain) is drawn from a study of cytomegalovirus exposure and HLA in healthy donors. General study findings and limits: Per published reports, the classifier diagnosed cytomegalovirus status with high specificity and sensitivity. Subsequent analysis revealed that first-cohort TCR clusters tended to co-occur in the 120 or so validation repertoires.

This CDR3 region has 13 residues. Germline loops: CDR1 KGHSH, CDR2 LQKENI. Trimming took 1 base from V and 5 from J, leaving 6 bases between them. Assay: immunoSEQ multiplex PCR; the TCRdb copy retains only in-frame clones and omits some. The table has about 330,000 clones, approximately 90% seen once; the top ten hold about 0.8%. Concerning this clone: Its target is unknown.

The material sequenced was PBMCs. The receptor's source is a woman between 18 and 29 years old in good health and CMV-seronegative. This chain connects TRBV18 to TRBJ2-1; D unclear. The CDR3 DNA follows: TGTGCCAGCTCACCACTTTCGGACAATGAGCAGTTCTTC. The encoded protein is CASSPLSDNEQFF.